The next 22 T cell receptor beta chains were all read from a single sample in a study of blood T cell repertoires in COVID-19. Profiling relied on immunoSEQ multiplex PCR, and the TCRdb table lists in-frame clones only, not all of them. The sample holds some 130,000 clones, around 73% seen once. The sample comprised peripheral blood. The receptors were sampled from a man in his 60s who had recovered from COVID-19.

The rearrangement links TRBV7-2 to TRBJ2-6; the match to TRBD2 covers 10 bases. The CDR3 has 17 amino acids. Germline CDR1 and CDR2: SGHTA and FQGNSA. The V gene end was trimmed by 5 bases and the J gene end by 0 bases; junction bases not matched to a gene: 4. Here the CDR3 DNA reads TGTGCCAGCAGCCTGGCTAGCGGGAGCTCTGGGGCCAACGTCCTGACTTTC. It is translated as CASSLASGSSGANVLTF.

This sequence joins TRBV19 and TRBJ1-1; D perhaps matches TRBD1 (6 bases). Germline loops: CDR1 LNHDA, CDR2 SQIVND (reference sequence). Trimming removed 7 bases at V and 4 bases at J, with 19 bases between. The CDR3 is made up of 15 amino acids. In DNA, the CDR3 is TGTGCCAGTACCGTACAGGGTAGTCGACTCACTGAAGCTTTCTTT. Its protein is CASTVQGSRLTEAFF.

This chain connects TRBV2 to TRBJ2-7; tentatively, D is TRBD2 (7 bases). Germline V gene lookup returns CDR1 SNHLY and CDR2 FYNNEI. The germline V and J ends were trimmed by 11 bases and 2 bases, with 13 bases remaining between them. The CDR3 is 12 residues long. CDR3 in DNA: TGTGCCGGGGGGGGCCCCCCCTACGAGCAGTACTTC. Translation: CAGGGPPYEQYF.

The chain is built from TRBV4-3 and TRBJ2-1, with 8 bases identical to TRBD2. Unmatched junction bases numbered 9, after V lost 1 base and J lost 1 base. CDR3 length: 18 residues. Germline loops: CDR1 LGHNA, CDR2 YSLEER. The CDR3 is CASSQGGAGALSYNEQFF. For the CDR3, the DNA is TGCGCCAGCAGCCAAGGAGGAGCGGGGGCCCTTTCCTACAATGAGCAGTTCTTC.

The V gene is TRBV28, the J gene TRBJ2-7; 9 nucleotides align to TRBD1. This CDR3 has 14 amino acids. The V and J ends lost 7 bases and 2 bases, in that order; junction bases with no gene match: 6. The germline V gene has CDR1 MDHEN and CDR2 SYDVKM. CDR3 bases: TGTGCCAGCATCTTGGGGACAGGGACCTACGAGCAGTACTTC. Its protein product is CASILGTGTYEQYF.

The V and J genes are TRBV7-2 and TRBJ1-3; D is possibly TRBD1 (5 bases). Germline values: CDR1 SGHTA, CDR2 FQGNSA. The CDR3 has 17 amino acids. Deletions cut 0 bases from V and 2 bases from J, with 14 bases between. DNA of the CDR3: TGTGCCAGCAGCTTAGCCGGCAGGGAAGGAACTGGAAACACCATATATTTT. Protein product: CASSLAGREGTGNTIYF. Full variable domain (outside the CDR3, taken from reference TRBV7-2 and TRBJ1-3): GAGVSQSPSNKVTEKGKDVELRCDPISGHTALYWYRQSLGQGLEFLIYFQGNSAPDKSGLPSDRFSAERTGGSVSTLTIQRTQQEDSAVYLCASSLAGREGTGNTIYFGEGSWLTVV.

The chain links TRBV5-6 to TRBJ2-7; tentatively, D is TRBD2 (6 bases). The CDR3 is 13 amino acids. Trimming removed 4 bases at V and 1 base at J, with 9 bases between. CDR1 SGHDT and CDR2 YYEEEE come from the germline V gene. The CDR3 protein is CASSRAGSYEQYF. DNA for the CDR3: TGTGCCAGCAGCCGTGCGGGATCCTACGAGCAGTACTTC.

DNA for the CDR3: TGTGCCAGCAGCACCTCAGGAACTGAAGCTTTCTTT. Translated: CASSTSGTEAFF. This rearrangement joins TRBV6-2 or TRBV6-3 to TRBJ1-1, with D hard to call. Deletions cut 6 bases from V and 5 bases from J, with 10 bases between. The CDR3 consists of 12 residues. Germline-derived CDR1 and CDR2 are MNHEY and SVGEGT.

CDR3 sequence (DNA): TGTGCCAGCAGTGAAAATTCAGGTCAGGGTCAGCCCCAGCATTTT. Its protein product is CASSENSGQGQPQHF. The V gene is TRBV2, the J gene TRBJ1-5; a weak D match, TRBD1 (5 bases). This CDR3 has 15 amino acids. The germline V gene encodes CDR1 SNHLY and CDR2 FYNNEI. The V gene lost 2 bases and the J gene lost 6 bases, with 14 bases spanning the gap.

This sequence joins TRBV4-1 and TRBJ1-5, with D unclear. V lost 1 base, J lost 3 bases, and 7 bases lay in between. The CDR3 runs to 14 residues. Germline V CDR1 and CDR2: MGHRA, YSYEKL. CDR3 loop: CASSQVQVNQPQHF. The CDR3 nucleotides are TGCGCCAGCAGCCAAGTACAAGTCAATCAGCCCCAGCATTTT.

The chain is built from TRBV11-2 and TRBJ2-6, with D tentatively TRBD1 (6 bases). The CDR3 is 18 residues long. The V gene lost 5 bases and the J gene lost 0 bases, with 17 bases spanning the gap. Germline loops: CDR1 SGHAT, CDR2 FQNNGV. CDR3 DNA: TGTGCCAGCAGCCTCTTCACAGGGTCCCGCTCTGGGGCCAACGTCCTGACTTTC. Protein: CASSLFTGSRSGANVLTF.

The chain links TRBV29-1 to TRBJ2-3, with 9 bases lining up with TRBD2. Germline V gives CDR1 SQVTM, CDR2 ANQGSEA. The CDR3 runs to 15 residues. V shed 3 bases, J shed 1 base, and the junction held 5 bases outside the gene matches. The CDR3 DNA is TGCAGCGTTGACCGGGCTAGCGGGGGCACAGATACGCAGTATTTT. It yields the protein CSVDRASGGTDTQYF.

This clone was counted a few times. The DNA of the CDR3 is TGCGCCAGCAGCCAAGAGCCAGGGAACACTGAAGCTTTCTTT. Amino acid sequence: CASSQEPGNTEAFF. V is TRBV4-1 and J is TRBJ1-1; D call uncertain. V shed 0 bases and J shed 1 base, with 6 bases lying between them. The CDR3 contains 14 residues. The V gene's germline CDR1 is MGHRA and CDR2 YSYEKL.

The rearrangement links TRBV2 to TRBJ2-3, with D perhaps matching TRBD1 (6 bases). Germline values: CDR1 SNHLY, CDR2 FYNNEI. The ends were cut back, 4 bases at V and 2 bases at J, with 13 bases in the middle. The CDR3 runs to 15 residues. The CDR3 nucleotides are TGTGCCAGCAGTGGGAAGACAGGAGACACAGATACGCAGTATTTT. Its translation is CASSGKTGDTDTQYF.

V and J are TRBV4-2 and TRBJ1-6; the match to TRBD1 covers 7 bases. Germline loops: CDR1 LGHNA, CDR2 YNFKEQ. The CDR3 contains 14 residues. The J segment lost 7 bases and the V segment lost 5 bases, leaving 5 bases of the junction unmatched. CDR3 bases: TGTGCCAGCAGCTTGGACAGGATGAATTCACCCCTCCACTTT. This sequence encodes CASSLDRMNSPLHF.

This chain connects TRBV5-1 to TRBJ2-6, with a possible D match to TRBD1 (6 bases). This CDR3 is 17 amino acids long. V was cut by 6 bases and J by 4 bases, with 20 bases left in between. CDR1 SGHRS and CDR2 YFSETQ come from the germline V gene. In DNA, the CDR3 is TGCGCCAGCAACGTAGGGACAACCCCGTGGGGGGCCAACGTCCTGACTTTC. This translates into CASNVGTTPWGANVLTF.

The V gene is TRBV18, the J gene TRBJ2-5; no definite D call. Germline values: CDR1 KGHSH, CDR2 LQKENI. V dropped 5 bases and J dropped 1 base, with 8 bases sitting between them. The CDR3 is made up of 13 amino acids. For the CDR3, the DNA is TGTGCCAGCTCAGAGGCTATCCAAGAGACCCAGTACTTC. Its translation: CASSEAIQETQYF.

The chain employs TRBV28 and TRBJ2-1, with a tentative D call TRBD1 (6 bases). This CDR3 contains 16 residues. The V and J ends lost 1 base and 7 bases respectively, with 17 bases between them. Germline V gene data show CDR1 as MDHEN and CDR2 as SYDVKM. The CDR3 bases are TGTGCCAGCAGTTTATCTGGACTCCGACAGGATAATGAGCAGTTCTTC. As protein: CASSLSGLRQDNEQFF.

V is TRBV27 and J is TRBJ1-1, with 9 bases fitting TRBD1. Trimming removed 3 bases from V and 0 bases from J; junction bases left unmatched: 2. Germline V gene data show CDR1 as MNHEY and CDR2 as SMNVEV (reference sequence). CDR3 length equals 15 residues. The CDR3 DNA reads as TGTGCCAGCAGTTTCCGACAGGGGGTGAACACTGAAGCTTTCTTT. Translation gives CASSFRQGVNTEAFF.

The V call is TRBV27, the J call TRBJ2-5, with 11 bases matching TRBD1. CDR1 MNHEY and CDR2 SMNVEV come from the germline V gene (reference sequence). J was trimmed by 4 bases and V by 4 bases; bases with no gene match: 8. The CDR3 contains 16 residues. CDR3 sequence reads: CASSSTGTGGGETQYF. CDR3 DNA: TGTGCCAGCAGTTCAACGGGGACAGGGGGGGGAGAGACCCAGTACTTC.

The chain couples TRBV2 to TRBJ2-1; 9 positions agree with TRBD1. CDR3 length: 18 residues. The germline V gene has CDR1 SNHLY and CDR2 FYNNEI. V was pared by 2 bases and J by 2 bases, with 10 bases of the junction left unmatched. CDR3 coding DNA: TGTGCCAGCAGTGAATGGGGACAGGGATTTTCTCCCTACAATGAGCAGTTCTTC. It yields the protein CASSEWGQGFSPYNEQFF. Complete variable domain (other parts from reference TRBV2 and TRBJ2-1): EPEVTQTPSHQVTQMGQEVILRCVPISNHLYFYWYRQILGQKVEFLVSFYNNEISEKSEIFDDQFSVERPDGSNFTLKIRSTKLEDSAMYFCASSEWGQGFSPYNEQFFGPGTRLTVL.

The chain links TRBV20-1 to TRBJ2-7; D not resolved. CDR3 size: 11 residues. Looked up from germline, CDR1 is DFQATT and CDR2 is SNEGSKA (reference sequence). Between the trimmed V and J ends, which lost 2 bases and 4 bases, there was a span of 6 bases. This CDR3 is CSARPAYEQYF. The CDR3 region has the DNA TGCAGTGCTAGACCCGCGTACGAGCAGTACTTC.